This paragraph reports one T cell receptor (beta chain). The V gene lost 7 bases and the J gene lost 10 bases, with 8 bases spanning the gap. Germline V gene data show CDR1 as MNHNY and CDR2 as SVGAGI (reference sequence). The CDR3 is 10 amino acids. These data belong to a study of OX40 agonist ivuxolimab in advanced cancers. Study information: The treatment was a fully human IgG2 OX40 agonist, ivuxolimab.

Clones were read by immunoSEQ multiplex PCR, and TCRdb kept only the in-frame ones, dropping some. The data show tens of thousands of clones, roughly four fifths seen once. Sample: CD4+ or CD8+ T cells sorted from blood, taken in a trial of the OX40 agonist ivuxolimab. The TCR originated in an adult with an advanced solid tumor such as melanoma, head and neck, liver or kidney cancer. The chain joins TRBV6-6 to TRBJ2-1; D may be TRBD2 (5 bases). As DNA, the CDR3 is TGTGCCAGCAACGAGGGAGAGCAGTTCTTC. Translated: CASNEGEQFF.